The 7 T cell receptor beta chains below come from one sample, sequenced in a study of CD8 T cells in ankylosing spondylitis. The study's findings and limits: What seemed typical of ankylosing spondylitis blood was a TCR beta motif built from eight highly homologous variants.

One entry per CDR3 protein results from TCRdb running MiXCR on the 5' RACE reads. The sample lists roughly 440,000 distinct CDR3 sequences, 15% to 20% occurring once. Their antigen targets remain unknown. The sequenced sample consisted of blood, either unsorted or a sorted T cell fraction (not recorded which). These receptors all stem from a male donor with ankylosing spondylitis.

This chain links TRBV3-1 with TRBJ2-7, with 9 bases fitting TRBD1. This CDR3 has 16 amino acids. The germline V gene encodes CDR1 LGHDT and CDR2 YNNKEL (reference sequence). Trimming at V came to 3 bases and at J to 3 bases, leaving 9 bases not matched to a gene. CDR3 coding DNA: TGTGCCAGCAGCCATGGCACGGGACAGGGAGGCTACGAGCAGTACTTC. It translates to CASSHGTGQGGYEQYF.

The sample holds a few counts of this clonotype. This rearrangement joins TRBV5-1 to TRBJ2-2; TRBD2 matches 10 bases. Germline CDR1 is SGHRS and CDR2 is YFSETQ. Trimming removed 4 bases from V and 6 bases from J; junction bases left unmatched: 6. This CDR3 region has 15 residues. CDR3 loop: CASSEWTSGAGELFF. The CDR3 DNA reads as TGCGCCAGCAGCGAGTGGACTAGCGGTGCCGGGGAGCTGTTTTTT.

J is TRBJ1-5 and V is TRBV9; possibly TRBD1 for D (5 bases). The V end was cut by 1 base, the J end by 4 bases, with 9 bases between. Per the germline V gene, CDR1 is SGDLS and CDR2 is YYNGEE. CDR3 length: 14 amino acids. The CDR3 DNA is TGTGCCAGCAGCGTATCGGGGCAGAATCAGCCCCAGCATTTT. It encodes CASSVSGQNQPQHF. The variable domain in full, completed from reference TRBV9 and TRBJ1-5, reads DSGVTQTPKHLITATGQRVTLRCSPRSGDLSVYWYQQSLDQGLQFLIQYYNGEERAKGNILERFSAQQFPDLHSELNLSSLELGDSALYFCASSVSGQNQPQHFGDGTRLSIL.

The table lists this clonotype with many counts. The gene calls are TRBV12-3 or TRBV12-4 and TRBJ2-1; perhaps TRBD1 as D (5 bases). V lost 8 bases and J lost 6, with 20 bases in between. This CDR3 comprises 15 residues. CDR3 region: CASRVQGATINEQFF. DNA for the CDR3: TGTGCCAGCCGCGTTCAAGGGGCAACAATCAATGAGCAGTTCTTC.

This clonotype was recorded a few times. CDR3 in amino acids: CASRDRGQDYGYTF. CDR3 bases: TGTGCCAGCAGAGACAGGGGGCAAGACTATGGCTACACCTTC. V gene TRBV2 combines with J gene TRBJ1-2; 10 bases match TRBD1. Looked up from germline, CDR1 is SNHLY and CDR2 is FYNNEI. This CDR3 region has 14 residues. Losses at the gene ends were 6 bases for V and 3 bases for J; bases not matched to a gene: 4.

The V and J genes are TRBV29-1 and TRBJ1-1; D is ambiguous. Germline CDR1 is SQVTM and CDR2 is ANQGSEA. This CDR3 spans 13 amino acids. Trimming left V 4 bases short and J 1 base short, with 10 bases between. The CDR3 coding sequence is TGCAGCGTTGTGTGGGCCCGGAACACTGAAGCTTTCTTT. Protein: CSVVWARNTEAFF. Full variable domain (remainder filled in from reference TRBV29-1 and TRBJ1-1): SAVISQKPSRDICQRGTSLTIQCQVDSQVTMMFWYRQQPGQSLTLIATANQGSEATYESGFVIDKFPISRPNLTFSTLTVSNMSPEDSSIYLCSVVWARNTEAFFGQGTRLTVV.

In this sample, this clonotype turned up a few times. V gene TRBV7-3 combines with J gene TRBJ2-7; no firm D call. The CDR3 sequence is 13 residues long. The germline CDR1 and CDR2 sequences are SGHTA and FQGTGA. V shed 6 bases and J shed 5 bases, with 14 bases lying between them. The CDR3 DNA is TGTGCCAGCAGTTCCACCCCCCACCACGAGCAGTACTTC. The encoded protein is CASSSTPHHEQYF.